At least ten counts were recorded for the clone carrying this TCR beta chain. What it binds is unknown. The source material, RNA transcripts, was used to amplify TCR beta CDR3 regions. HTBI primers drove first-round RT-PCR of the TCR CDR3. Each CDR3 protein is one row after TCRdb ran MiXCR on the multiplex PCR reads. The sample consists of around 260,000 distinct CDR3 sequences, 25% to 30% of them appearing once. The data originate from a study of T cells in Graves' hyperthyroidism and ophthalmopathy. Overall study results and limits: Most clonotypes expanded in the thyroid (above 0.001) were also present in blood.

The specimen sequenced was blood. The TCR originated in a man in his forties with Graves' hyperthyroidism that later progressed to Graves' ophthalmopathy.

The CDR3 nucleotides are TGTGCCAGCAGTATGTCAGGGGACGTGTTCGAGCAGTACTTC. Amino acid sequence: CASSMSGDVFEQYF. The chain carries TRBV6-5 and TRBJ2-7, with D possibly matching TRBD1 (6 bases). This CDR3 is built from 14 residues. The V and J ends lost 5 bases and 6 bases respectively, with 17 bases between them. Germline V lookup: CDR1 MNHEY, CDR2 SVGAGI.